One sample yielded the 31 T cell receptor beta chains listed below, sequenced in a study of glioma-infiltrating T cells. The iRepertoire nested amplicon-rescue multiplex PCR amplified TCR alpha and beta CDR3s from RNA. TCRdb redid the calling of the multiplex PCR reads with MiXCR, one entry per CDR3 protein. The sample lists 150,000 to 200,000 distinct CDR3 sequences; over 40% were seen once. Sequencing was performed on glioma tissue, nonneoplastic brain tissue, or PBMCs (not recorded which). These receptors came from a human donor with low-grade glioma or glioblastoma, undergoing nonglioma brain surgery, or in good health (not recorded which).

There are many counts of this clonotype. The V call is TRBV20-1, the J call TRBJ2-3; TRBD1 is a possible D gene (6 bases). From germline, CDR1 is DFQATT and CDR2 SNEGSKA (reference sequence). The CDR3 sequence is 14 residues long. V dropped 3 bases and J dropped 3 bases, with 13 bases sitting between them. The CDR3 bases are TGCAGTGCTAGCCCCGGACAGCTTACAGATACGCAGTATTTT. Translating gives CSASPGQLTDTQYF.

This chain's CDR3 is CASSPPYPEKGVQETQYF. The CDR3 DNA reads TGTGCCAGCTCACCACCGTACCCGGAGAAGGGGGTTCAAGAGACCCAGTACTTC. The chain employs TRBV18 and TRBJ2-5, with D possibly TRBD1 on 6 matching bases. V lost 0 bases to trimming and J lost 2 bases, with 19 bases between them. The CDR3 is 18 residues long. Germline V CDR1 and CDR2: KGHSH, LQKENI.

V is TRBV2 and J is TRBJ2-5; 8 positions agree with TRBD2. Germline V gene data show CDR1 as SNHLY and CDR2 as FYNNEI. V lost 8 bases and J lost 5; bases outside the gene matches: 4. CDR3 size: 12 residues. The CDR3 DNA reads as TGTGCCAGCGGCCAGCGGGAGGAGACCCAGTACTTC. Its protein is CASGQREETQYF.

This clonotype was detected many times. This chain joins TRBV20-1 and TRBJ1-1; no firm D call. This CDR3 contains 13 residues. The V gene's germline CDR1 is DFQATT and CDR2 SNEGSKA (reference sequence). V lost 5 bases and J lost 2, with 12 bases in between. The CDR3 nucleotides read TGCAGTGCTCCTCTCACTCTAAACACTGAAGCTTTCTTT. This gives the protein CSAPLTLNTEAFF.

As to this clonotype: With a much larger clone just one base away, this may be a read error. In DNA form, the CDR3 reads TGTGCCAGCATCCAATCCTGGGGCTTAGCGGCGCAGTTCTTC. This gives the protein CASIQSWGLAAQFF. This rearrangement joins TRBV14 to TRBJ2-1, with D maybe TRBD2 (6 bases). The CDR3 runs 14 residues. Germline CDR1 SGHDN, CDR2 FVKESK.

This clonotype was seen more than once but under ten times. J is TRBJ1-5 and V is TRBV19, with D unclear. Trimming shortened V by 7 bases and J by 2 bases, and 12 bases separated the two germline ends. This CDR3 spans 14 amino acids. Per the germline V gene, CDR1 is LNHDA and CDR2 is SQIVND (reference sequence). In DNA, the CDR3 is TGTGCCAGTATTTCCAGGCTCGGCAATCAGCCCCAGCATTTT. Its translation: CASISRLGNQPQHF.

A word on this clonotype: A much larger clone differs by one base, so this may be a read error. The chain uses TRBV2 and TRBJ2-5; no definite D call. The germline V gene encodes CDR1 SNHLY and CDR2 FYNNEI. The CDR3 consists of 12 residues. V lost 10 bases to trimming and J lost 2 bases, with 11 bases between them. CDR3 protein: CAITAIQETQYF. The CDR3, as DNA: TGTGCCATCACAGCTATTCAAGAGACCCAGTACTTC.

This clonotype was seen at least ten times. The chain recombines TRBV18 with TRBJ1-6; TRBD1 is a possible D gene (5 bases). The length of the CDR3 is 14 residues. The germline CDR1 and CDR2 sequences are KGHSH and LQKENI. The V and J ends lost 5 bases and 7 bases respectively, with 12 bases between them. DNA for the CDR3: TGTGCCAGCTCATCTAATCAGGGAAATTCACCCCTCCACTTT. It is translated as CASSSNQGNSPLHF. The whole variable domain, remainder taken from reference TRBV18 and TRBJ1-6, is NAGVMQNPRHLVRRRGQEARLRCSPMKGHSHVYWYRQLPEEGLKFMVYLQKENIIDESGMPKERFSAEFPKEGPSILRIQQVVRGDSAAYFCASSSNQGNSPLHFGNGTRLTVT.

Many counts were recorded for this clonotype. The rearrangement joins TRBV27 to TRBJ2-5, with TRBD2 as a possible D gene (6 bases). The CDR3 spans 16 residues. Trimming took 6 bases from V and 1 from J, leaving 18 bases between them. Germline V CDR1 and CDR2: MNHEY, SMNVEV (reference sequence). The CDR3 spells CASSNSAGWGQETQYF. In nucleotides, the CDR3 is TGTGCCAGCAGCAACTCGGCGGGGTGGGGCCAAGAGACCCAGTACTTC.

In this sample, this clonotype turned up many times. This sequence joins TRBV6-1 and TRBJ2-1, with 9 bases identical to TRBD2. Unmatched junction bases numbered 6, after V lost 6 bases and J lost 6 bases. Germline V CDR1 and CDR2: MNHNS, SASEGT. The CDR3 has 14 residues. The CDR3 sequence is CASRASGTTNEQFF. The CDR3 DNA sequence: TGTGCCAGCAGGGCTAGCGGGACCACCAATGAGCAGTTCTTC.

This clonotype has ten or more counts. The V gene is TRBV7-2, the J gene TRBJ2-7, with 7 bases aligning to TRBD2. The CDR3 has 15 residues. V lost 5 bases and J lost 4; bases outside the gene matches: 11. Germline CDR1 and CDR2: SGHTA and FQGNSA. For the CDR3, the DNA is TGTGCCAGCAGCCCCATAGCGGGCGGTCCTTACGAGCAGTACTTC. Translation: CASSPIAGGPYEQYF. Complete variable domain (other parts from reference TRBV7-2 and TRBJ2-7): GAGVSQSPSNKVTEKGKDVELRCDPISGHTALYWYRQSLGQGLEFLIYFQGNSAPDKSGLPSDRFSAERTGGSVSTLTIQRTQQEDSAVYLCASSPIAGGPYEQYFGPGTRLTVT.

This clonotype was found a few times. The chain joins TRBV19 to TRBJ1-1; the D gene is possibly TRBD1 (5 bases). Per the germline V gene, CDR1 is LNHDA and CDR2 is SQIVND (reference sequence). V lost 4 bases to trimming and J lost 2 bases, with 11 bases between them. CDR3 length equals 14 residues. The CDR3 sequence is CASSRIGGNTEAFF. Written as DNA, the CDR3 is TGTGCCAGTAGTAGGATCGGGGGAAACACTGAAGCTTTCTTT.

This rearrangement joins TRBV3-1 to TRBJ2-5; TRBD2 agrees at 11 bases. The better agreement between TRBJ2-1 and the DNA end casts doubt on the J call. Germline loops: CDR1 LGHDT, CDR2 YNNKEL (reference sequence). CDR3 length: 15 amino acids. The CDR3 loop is CASSQVGLAGIIQFF. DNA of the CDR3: TGTGCCAGCAGCCAAGTAGGACTAGCGGGTATAATCCAGTTCTTC.

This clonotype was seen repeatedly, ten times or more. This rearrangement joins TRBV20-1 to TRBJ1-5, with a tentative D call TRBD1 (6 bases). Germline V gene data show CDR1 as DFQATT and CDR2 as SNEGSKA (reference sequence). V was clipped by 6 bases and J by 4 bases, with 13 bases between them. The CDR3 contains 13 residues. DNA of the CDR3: TGCAGTGCCGAGACAGGAAAGAATCAGCCCCAGCATTTT. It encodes CSAETGKNQPQHF.

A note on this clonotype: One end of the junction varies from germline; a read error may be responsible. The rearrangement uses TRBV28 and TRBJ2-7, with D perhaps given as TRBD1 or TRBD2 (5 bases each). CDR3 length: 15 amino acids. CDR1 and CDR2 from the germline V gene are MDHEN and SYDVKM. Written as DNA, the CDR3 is TGTGCCGGCAGTGTCAGTCCGGGACCATACAACGAGCAGTACTTC. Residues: CAGSVSPGPYNEQYF.

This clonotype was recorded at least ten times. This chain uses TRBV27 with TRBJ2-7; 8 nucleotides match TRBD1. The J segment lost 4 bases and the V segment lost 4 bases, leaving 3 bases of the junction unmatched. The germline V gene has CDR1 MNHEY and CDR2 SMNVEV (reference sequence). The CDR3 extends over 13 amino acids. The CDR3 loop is CASSSTGVYEQYF. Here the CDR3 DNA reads TGTGCCAGCAGTTCGACAGGGGTTTACGAGCAGTACTTC.

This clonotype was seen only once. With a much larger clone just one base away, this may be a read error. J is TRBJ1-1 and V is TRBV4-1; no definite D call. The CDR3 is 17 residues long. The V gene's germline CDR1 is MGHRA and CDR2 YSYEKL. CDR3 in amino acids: CASSQVGSAFMNTEDFF. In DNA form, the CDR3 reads TGCGCCAGCAGCCAAGTAGGATCGGCGTTCATGAACACTGAAGATTTCTTT.

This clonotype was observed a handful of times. The CDR3 nucleotides are TGTGCCAGCAGTTACCCCCGGTTAGCCCCCGATCTACGGTGGAATGAGCAGTTCTTC. This codes for CASSYPRLAPDLRWNEQFF. The V and J genes are TRBV6-6 and TRBJ2-1; D is ambiguous. V was cut by 2 bases and J by 7 bases, with 27 bases left in between. The CDR3 covers 19 residues. CDR1 is MNHNY, CDR2 SVGAGI, per germline (reference sequence).

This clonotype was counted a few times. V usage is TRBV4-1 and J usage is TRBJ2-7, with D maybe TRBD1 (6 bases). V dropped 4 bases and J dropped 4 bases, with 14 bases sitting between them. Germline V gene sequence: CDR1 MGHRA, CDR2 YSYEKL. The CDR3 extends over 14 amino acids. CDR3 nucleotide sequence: TGCGCCAGCAGCCGCCAGACAGGCACGTACGAGCAGTACTTC. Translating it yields CASSRQTGTYEQYF.

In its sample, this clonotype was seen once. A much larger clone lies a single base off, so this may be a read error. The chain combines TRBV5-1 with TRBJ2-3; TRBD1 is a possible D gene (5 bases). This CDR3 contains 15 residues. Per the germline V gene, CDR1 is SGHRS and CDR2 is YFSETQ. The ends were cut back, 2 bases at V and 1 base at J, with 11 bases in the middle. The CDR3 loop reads CASSLGVFGTDTQYF. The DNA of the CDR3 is TGCGCCAGCAGCTTAGGGGTCTTCGGCACAGATACGCAGTATTTT. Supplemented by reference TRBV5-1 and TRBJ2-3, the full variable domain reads KAGVTQTPRYLIKTRGQQVTLSCSPISGHRSVSWYQQTPGQGLQFLFEYFSETQRNKGNFPGRFSGRQFSNSRSEMNVSTLELGDSALYLCASSLGVFGTDTQYFGPGTRLTVL.

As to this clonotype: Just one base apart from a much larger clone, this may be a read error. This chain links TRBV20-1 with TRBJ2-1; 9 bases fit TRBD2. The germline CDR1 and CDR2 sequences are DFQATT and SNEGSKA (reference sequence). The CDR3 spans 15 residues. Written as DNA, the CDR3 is TGCAGTGCTAGAGATTTCGCGGGAGGGCCGAATGGGCAGTTCTTC. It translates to CSARDFAGGPNGQFF.

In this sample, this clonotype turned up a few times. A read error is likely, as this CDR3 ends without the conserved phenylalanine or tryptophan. The CDR3 DNA follows: TGCGCCAGCAGTTCCGGACCGGCACCCCCAGATACGCAGTATTCT. Translated, it gives CASSSGPAPPDTQYS. V usage is TRBV5-1 and J usage is TRBJ2-3; D is uncertain. The CDR3 has 15 amino acids. Per germline, CDR1 SGHRS and CDR2 YFSETQ. Trimming pared 5 bases from V and 4 bases from J, leaving 17 bases between.

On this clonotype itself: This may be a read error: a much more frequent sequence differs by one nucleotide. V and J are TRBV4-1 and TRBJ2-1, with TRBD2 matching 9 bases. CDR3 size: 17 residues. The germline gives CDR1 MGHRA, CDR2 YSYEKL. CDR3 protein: CASIQVIMREGFNEQFF. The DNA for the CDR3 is TGCGCCAGCATCCAAGTTATTATGCGGGAGGGCTTCAATGAGCAGTTCTTC.

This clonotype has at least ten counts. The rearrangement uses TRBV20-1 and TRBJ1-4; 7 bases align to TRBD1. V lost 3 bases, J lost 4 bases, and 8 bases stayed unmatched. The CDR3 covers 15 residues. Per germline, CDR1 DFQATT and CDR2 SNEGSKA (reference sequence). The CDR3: CSASVPGQLNEKLFF. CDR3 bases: TGCAGTGCTAGCGTCCCGGGACAGCTTAATGAAAAACTGTTTTTT.

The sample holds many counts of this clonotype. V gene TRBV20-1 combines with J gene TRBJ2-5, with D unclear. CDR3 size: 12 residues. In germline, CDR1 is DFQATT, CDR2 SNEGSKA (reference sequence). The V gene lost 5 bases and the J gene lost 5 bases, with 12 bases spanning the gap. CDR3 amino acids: CSAARVGETQYF. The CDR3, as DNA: TGCAGTGCTGCTAGAGTCGGCGAGACCCAGTACTTC.

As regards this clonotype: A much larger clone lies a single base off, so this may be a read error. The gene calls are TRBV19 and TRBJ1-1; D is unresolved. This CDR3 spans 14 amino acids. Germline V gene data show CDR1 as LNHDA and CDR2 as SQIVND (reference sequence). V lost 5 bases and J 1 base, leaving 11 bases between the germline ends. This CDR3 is CASSSPSQNTEAFF. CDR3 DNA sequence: TGTGCCAGTAGTTCCCCCAGCCAGAACACTGAAGCTTTCTTT.

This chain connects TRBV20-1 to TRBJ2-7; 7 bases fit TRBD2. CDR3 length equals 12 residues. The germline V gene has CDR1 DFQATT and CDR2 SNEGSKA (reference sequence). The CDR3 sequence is CRAERGSYEQYF. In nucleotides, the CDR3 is TGCAGGGCAGAGCGGGGCTCCTACGAGCAGTACTTC.

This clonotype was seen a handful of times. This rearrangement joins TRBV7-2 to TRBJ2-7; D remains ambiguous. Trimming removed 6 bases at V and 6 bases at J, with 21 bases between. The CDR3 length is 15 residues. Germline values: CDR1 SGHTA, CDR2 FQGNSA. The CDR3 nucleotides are TGTGCCAGCAGTAGGGCCCGGAGCTCCCTCCCCGAGCAGTACTTC. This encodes CASSRARSSLPEQYF. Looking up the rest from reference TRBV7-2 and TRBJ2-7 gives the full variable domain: GAGVSQSPSNKVTEKGKDVELRCDPISGHTALYWYRQSLGQGLEFLIYFQGNSAPDKSGLPSDRFSAERTGGSVSTLTIQRTQQEDSAVYLCASSRARSSLPEQYFGPGTRLTVT.

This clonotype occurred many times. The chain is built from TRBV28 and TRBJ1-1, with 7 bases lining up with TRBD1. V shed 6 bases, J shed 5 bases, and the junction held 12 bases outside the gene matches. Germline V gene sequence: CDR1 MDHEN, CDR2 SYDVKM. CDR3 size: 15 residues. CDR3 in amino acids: CASSPPGTAITEAFF. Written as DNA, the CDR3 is TGTGCCAGCAGCCCTCCCGGGACAGCTATAACTGAAGCTTTCTTT.

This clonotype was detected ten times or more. The CDR3 DNA is TGCAGTGCCAGGGGGGACGGGCCCCAGCATTTT. It codes for CSARGDGPQHF. The chain has TRBV20-1 and TRBJ1-5; 7 bases map to TRBD1. This CDR3 contains 11 residues. CDR1 is DFQATT, CDR2 SNEGSKA, per germline (reference sequence). Losses at the gene ends were 6 bases for V and 9 bases for J; bases not matched to a gene: 5.

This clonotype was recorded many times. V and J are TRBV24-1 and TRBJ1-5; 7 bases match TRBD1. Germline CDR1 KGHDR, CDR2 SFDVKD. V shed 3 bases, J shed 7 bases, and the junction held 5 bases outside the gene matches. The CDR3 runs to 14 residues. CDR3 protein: CATSDRLGGQPQHF. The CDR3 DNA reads TGTGCCACCAGTGATAGGCTAGGGGGCCAGCCCCAGCATTTT.